This T cell receptor (beta chain) was sequenced for a study of blood T cells in healthy people across ages. General observations from the study: Older age coincided with a roughly linear decline in TCR beta diversity per million T cells. Compared with aged donors, long-lived donors showed fewer expanded clones, suggesting selection.

There are 17 residues in the CDR3. Germline-derived CDR1 and CDR2 are SQVTM and ANQGSEA. Together with a sample-barcoded 5' primer, a J-beta primer mix was included in a second PCR lasting about 6 to 11 cycles. MiXCR, run by TCRdb on the 5' RACE reads, gives a single entry per CDR3 protein. The sample consists of 700,000 to 850,000 distinct CDR3 sequences, about 37% of them appearing once. In regard to this clonotype: Its antigen is as yet unknown.

The total RNA that was extracted per sample amounted to at least 5 micrograms. This TCR was recovered from a man younger than 35 in good health. Sequencing was carried out using blood. The chain is built from TRBV29-1 and TRBJ2-1; D might be TRBD1 or TRBD2, each matching 6 bases. The J call is uncertain, as TRBJ2-7 better fits the DNA end. CDR3 loop: CSGEGGSYTSSYNEQYF. The CDR3 DNA reads TGCAGCGGAGAGGGGGGTTCCTATACGAGCTCCTACAATGAGCAGTACTTC.